These 5 T cell receptor beta chains share one sample of origin, sequenced in a study of T-cell reconstitution after alpha-beta-depleted transplantation in children. Unique molecular identifiers were incorporated when the TCRbeta library was constructed. TCRdb redid the calling of the PCR reads with MiXCR, one entry per CDR3 protein. This sample has over 200,000 distinct CDR3 sequences, with under 9.5% found just once. The sequences come from PBMCs from the stem cell graft donor, collected from the stem cell graft. All receptors come from a human donor who donated a stem cell graft to a child with acute lymphoblastic leukemia.

This clonotype occurred a few times. The chain is built from TRBV19 and TRBJ1-1; 7 nucleotides align to TRBD1. The CDR3 is 13 residues long. The J segment lost 2 bases and the V segment lost 9 bases, leaving 6 bases of the junction unmatched. Germline loops: CDR1 LNHDA, CDR2 SQIVND (reference sequence). The CDR3 nucleotides read TGTGCCAGCCTACAGGGGCGCAACACTGAAGCTTTCTTT. It codes for CASLQGRNTEAFF.

This clonotype was counted only a few times. The chain employs TRBV30 and TRBJ2-5; D may be TRBD1 (6 bases). The germline V and J ends were trimmed by 3 bases and 2 bases, with 13 bases remaining between them. This CDR3 spans 14 amino acids. CDR1 and CDR2 (germline): GTSNPN, SVGIG (reference sequence). CDR3 sequence (DNA): TGTGCCTGGAGACGAACCGGACAGCAAGAGACCCAGTACTTC. This encodes CAWRRTGQQETQYF.

In the case of this clonotype: One end of the junction is discordant with germline, which a read error may explain. The chain is built from TRBV9 and TRBJ1-2; possible D gene TRBD1, 6 bases. CDR3 size: 14 residues. Germline V gene lookup returns CDR1 SGDLS and CDR2 YYNGEE. The CDR3, as DNA: TGTGCCAGCAGCGTAGTCACAGGGTGGAATGGCCACACCTTC. Translation: CASSVVTGWNGHTF.

V and J are TRBV7-2 and TRBJ1-3, with a tentative D call TRBD1 (5 bases). The CDR3 length is 15 residues. In germline, CDR1 is SGHTA, CDR2 FQGNSA. Deletions cut 1 base from V and 1 base from J, with 8 bases between. The CDR3 here is CASSLVGGSGNTIYF. The CDR3 nucleotides read TGTGCCAGCAGCTTAGTTGGGGGGTCTGGAAACACCATATATTTT.

This clonotype was seen more than once but under ten times. The gene calls are TRBV6-5 and TRBJ1-1; maybe TRBD1 (6 bases). The ends were cut back, 0 bases at V and 3 bases at J, with 11 bases in the middle. Germline V gene lookup returns CDR1 MNHEY and CDR2 SVGAGI. This CDR3 spans 15 amino acids. DNA of the CDR3: TGTGCCAGCAGTTACTCTGGGGGGCGGGACACTGAAGCTTTCTTT. Its protein is CASSYSGGRDTEAFF.